The present T cell receptor (beta chain) was sequenced within a study of T-cell reconstitution after alpha-beta-depleted transplantation in children (TCRdb year 2016). Concerning the study at large: The study quantitatively tracked T-cell immune reconstitution after TCRalphabeta/CD19-depleted allogeneic hematopoietic cell transplantation in children using TCR repertoire profiling.

This clonotype was observed a few times. Its antigen is still unknown. Base-call qualities are not available, and no considerably larger clone is one nucleotide away. Libraries came from PCR. This sample was sequenced with an Illumina HiSeq 2500. TCR libraries were prepared with molecular barcoding, using unique molecular identifiers to normalize TCRbeta repertoire quantification. TCRdb took the public reads, trimmed them with fastp at Q25, ran MiXCR for clone calling and kept in-frame beta chains. Each CDR3 protein appears once, grouped with its most common genes and DNA. The sample has roughly 500,000 distinct CDR3 sequences on record, approximately 16% of them singletons. Of the sample, about 3.1% falls within the top ten clones. Measured from the cysteine to the phenylalanine, the CDR3 is 17 residues long. The sequence is cut down to CDR3 DNA, 51 bases in frame from base 1. Cut back by 0 bases and 4 bases, the V and J ends lie 18 bases apart. CDR1 and CDR2, looked up from the germline V gene, are MGHRA and YSYEKL.

The TCR sequence derives from a human donor who donated a stem cell graft to a child with acute lymphoblastic leukemia. Recombination linked TRBV4-1 to TRBJ2-5; no D gene can be assigned with confidence. Sample: PBMCs from the stem cell graft donor, taken from the stem cell graft. The nucleotide sequence is TGCGCCAGCAGCCAAGACGATGGGTTGAAACCCTTAGAGACCCAGTACTTC. Translated, it reads CASSQDDGLKPLETQYF.